Following are 30 T cell receptor beta chains from one sample sequenced in a study of shared clonotypes between healthy human individuals. Libraries were prepared by immunoSEQ multiplex PCR; TCRdb keeps only in-frame clonotypes and omits some of them. In the table there are about 990,000 clones, around 78% of which are singletons. The material sequenced was memory CD4+ T cells from PBMCs. Indicated subset: CD45RA-negative fraction. The receptors were gathered from a man aged 18 to 29 in good health. Some clones in this sample may be carry-over from other donors' samples.

The gene calls are TRBV28 and TRBJ2-5; 7 bases map to TRBD2. The CDR3 consists of 15 residues. With 3 bases clipped from V and 4 bases from J, the junction kept 8 bases outside the gene matches. CDR1 MDHEN and CDR2 SYDVKM come from the germline V gene. The CDR3 DNA follows: TGTGCCAGCAGTTTTTTCCTAGCGGAGATAGAGACCCAGTACTTC. The encoded protein is CASSFFLAEIETQYF.

The chain carries TRBV11-3 and TRBJ1-4, with no clear D. The CDR3 has 15 residues. Germline-derived CDR1 and CDR2 are SGHNT and YENEEA. V was trimmed by 5 bases and J by 1 base, leaving 11 bases between them. The CDR3 is CASSLLTGTNEKLFF. The CDR3 nucleotides are TGTGCCAGCAGCCTTTTGACGGGAACTAATGAAAAACTGTTTTTT.

The chain joins TRBV28 to TRBJ2-5; 12 nucleotides agree with TRBD2. The junction had 11 bases not matched to a gene; V was cut back by 5 bases and J by 4 bases. The CDR3 covers 17 residues. The germline CDR1 and CDR2 sequences are MDHEN and SYDVKM. The CDR3 sequence is CASSPWASGRALETQYF. CDR3 in DNA: TGTGCCAGCAGTCCCTGGGCTAGCGGGAGGGCCCTAGAGACCCAGTACTTC.

V and J are TRBV18 and TRBJ2-1; the D gene is possibly TRBD2 (6 bases). The CDR3 sequence is 13 residues long. The ends were cut back, 6 bases at V and 5 bases at J, with 11 bases in the middle. The germline V gene encodes CDR1 KGHSH and CDR2 LQKENI. The CDR3, as DNA: TGTGCCAGCTCGGTGGGGAGGAACAATGAGCAGTTCTTC. Protein sequence: CASSVGRNNEQFF.

The chain joins TRBV29-1 to TRBJ2-7; no definite D call. CDR3 length: 14 residues. Germline V gives CDR1 SQVTM, CDR2 ANQGSEA. Deletions cut 5 bases from V and 2 bases from J, with 16 bases between. The CDR3 DNA reads as TGCAGCGTTCCGGGTGGCCGGGCGCCCTACGAGCAGTACTTC. It translates to CSVPGGRAPYEQYF.

The chain carries TRBV7-9 and TRBJ1-1, with 10 bases lining up with TRBD1. The CDR3 runs 14 residues. V lost 4 bases and J lost 4; bases outside the gene matches: 3. Germline V gene lookup returns CDR1 SEHNR and CDR2 FQNEAQ (reference sequence). DNA of the CDR3: TGTGCCAGCAGCTGGACAGGGGGAAGCACTGAAGCTTTCTTT. This gives the protein CASSWTGGSTEAFF.

The chain carries TRBV6-6 and TRBJ2-1, with D possibly TRBD2 on 6 matching bases. CDR1 and CDR2 (germline): MNHNY, SVGAGI (reference sequence). The CDR3 contains 16 residues. The V and J ends lost 5 bases and 6 bases respectively, with 20 bases between them. The CDR3 DNA reads as TGTGCCAGCAGTCGAGCGCGGCGGGACCCCCCCAATGAGCAGTTCTTC. This sequence encodes CASSRARRDPPNEQFF.

This clone was detected once. The chain's CDR3 is CASSEWEGRGYTF. CDR3 DNA: TGTGCCAGCAGTGAATGGGAGGGTAGAGGCTACACCTTC. This chain connects TRBV25-1 to TRBJ1-2, with D unclear. V was cut by 1 base and J by 8 bases, with 11 bases left in between. This CDR3 is built from 13 residues. The germline gives CDR1 MGHDK, CDR2 SYGVNS.

The chain is built from TRBV6-6 and TRBJ2-7; 9 bases match TRBD2. Germline V gene lookup returns CDR1 MNHNY and CDR2 SVGAGI (reference sequence). The CDR3 has 14 residues. V trimming: 6 bases; J trimming: 6 bases; junction bases outside the gene matches: 9. CDR3 sequence reads: CASSPYSGRGEQYF. DNA of the CDR3: TGTGCCAGCAGCCCCTATAGCGGGAGAGGCGAGCAGTACTTC.

This rearrangement joins TRBV28 to TRBJ2-6; 13 bases agree with TRBD2. The CDR3 contains 18 residues. V lost 5 bases to trimming and J lost 2 bases; unmatched junction nucleotides: 6. CDR1 and CDR2 (germline): MDHEN, SYDVKM. The CDR3 region has the DNA TGTGCCAGCAGTCCGACTAGCGGGAGGCGGCCTGGGGCCAACGTCCTGACTTTC. Its protein product is CASSPTSGRRPGANVLTF.

Notes on this clone: This same CDR3 is encoded by further DNA sequences in the sample. J is TRBJ2-5 and V is TRBV20-1; D gene ambiguous. There are 11 residues in the CDR3. V was pared by 3 bases and J by 5 bases, with 7 bases between. Germline CDR1 and CDR2: DFQATT and SNEGSKA (reference sequence). CDR3 bases: TGCAGTGCTAGTTTAGTTGAGACCCAGTACTTC. This codes for CSASLVETQYF.

This sequence joins TRBV6-1 and TRBJ1-1; no reliable D call. Trimming took 3 bases from V and 0 from J, leaving 11 bases between them. CDR1 and CDR2 from the germline V gene are MNHNS and SASEGT. CDR3 length: 15 amino acids. The CDR3 DNA sequence: TGTGCCAGCAGTGACGAACCCGTTTTGAACACTGAAGCTTTCTTT. This codes for CASSDEPVLNTEAFF.

This chain joins TRBV13 and TRBJ2-3; 9 positions match TRBD1. The germline V gene has CDR1 PRHDT and CDR2 FYEKMQ (reference sequence). Unmatched junction bases numbered 5, after V lost 7 bases and J lost 3 bases. This CDR3 is 14 amino acids long. DNA for the CDR3: TGTGCCAGCACCCCGGACAGGGGTACAGATACGCAGTATTTT. This gives the protein CASTPDRGTDTQYF.

Points on this clone: A much more abundant neighbour one base away suggests this may be a read error. This CDR3 is also generated by other DNA sequences in the sample. This rearrangement joins TRBV28 to TRBJ2-3; D not resolved. The CDR3 runs to 11 residues. V gave up 5 bases and J gave up 5 bases, with 5 bases separating them. Germline CDR1 MDHEN, CDR2 SYDVKM. Here the CDR3 reads CASSLGDTQYF. CDR3 in DNA: TGTGCCAGCAGTCTGGGAGATACGCAGTATTTT.

The rearrangement joins TRBV10-3 to TRBJ2-7; 9 bases fit TRBD1. CDR1 is ENHRY and CDR2 is SYGVKD in the germline V gene. V lost 3 bases to trimming and J lost 1 base; unmatched junction nucleotides: 4. This CDR3 has 15 residues. The CDR3 region has the DNA TGTGCCATCAGTGACACAGGGGGCTCGTCCTACGAGCAGTACTTC. It is translated as CAISDTGGSSYEQYF.

This clone was detected only a few times. The chain joins TRBV5-4 to TRBJ1-6; D might be TRBD1 (5 bases). Germline V gives CDR1 SGHNT, CDR2 YYREEE (reference sequence). This CDR3 is 16 amino acids long. Between the trimmed V and J ends, which lost 0 bases and 8 bases, there was a span of 15 bases. CDR3 sequence: CASSLGGRRPDSPLHF. The CDR3 bases are TGTGCCAGCAGCTTGGGGGGCCGCCGACCTGATTCACCCCTCCACTTT.

This sequence joins TRBV28 and TRBJ2-7; the match to TRBD1 covers 10 bases. The V and J ends lost 6 bases and 3 bases, in that order; junction bases with no gene match: 11. This CDR3 has 16 residues. Germline CDR1 MDHEN, CDR2 SYDVKM. The CDR3 sequence: CASSPPPGQGSYEQYF. DNA for the CDR3: TGTGCCAGCAGCCCCCCCCCGGGACAGGGGAGCTACGAGCAGTACTTC.

The chain employs TRBV5-5 and TRBJ2-2, with D possibly TRBD2 on 6 matching bases. The germline V gene has CDR1 SGHKS and CDR2 YYEKEE (reference sequence). The CDR3 totals 16 residues. The germline V and J ends were trimmed by 4 bases and 4 bases, with 17 bases remaining between them. CDR3 bases: TGTGCCAGCAGCCCGAGGGGTCAGGGAGGCACCGGGGAGCTGTTTTTT. Protein sequence: CASSPRGQGGTGELFF.

The V and J genes are TRBV6-6 and TRBJ2-7; 8 bases align to TRBD1. The CDR3 has 15 residues. Germline trimming cut 5 bases from V and 0 bases from J; bases unmatched to any gene: 6. The germline CDR1 and CDR2 sequences are MNHNY and SVGAGI (reference sequence). The CDR3 is CASSAQGAASYEQYF. Here the CDR3 DNA reads TGTGCCAGCAGTGCCCAGGGGGCGGCCTCCTACGAGCAGTACTTC.

The rearrangement links TRBV7-9 to TRBJ2-7; a possible D gene is TRBD2 (6 bases). The germline CDR1 and CDR2 sequences are SEHNR and FQNEAQ (reference sequence). V was trimmed by 1 base and J by 5 bases, leaving 18 bases between them. The CDR3 length is 16 residues. For the CDR3, the DNA is TGTGCCAGCAGCTTAGGGGCGGGGAAGGGTTCCCACGAGCAGTACTTC. Residues: CASSLGAGKGSHEQYF. The variable domain in full, completed from reference TRBV7-9 and TRBJ2-7, reads DTGVSQNPRHKITKRGQNVTFRCDPISEHNRLYWYRQTLGQGPEFLTYFQNEAQLEKSRLLSDRFSAERPKGSFSTLEIQRTEQGDSAMYLCASSLGAGKGSHEQYFGPGTRLTVT.

J is TRBJ2-3 and V is TRBV9, with TRBD2 as a possible D gene (6 bases). CDR3 length equals 13 residues. Germline V CDR1 and CDR2: SGDLS, YYNGEE. Trimming took 10 bases from V and 3 from J, leaving 15 bases between them. Written as DNA, the CDR3 is TGTGCCTCGCGAGCGGAGGGGACAGATACGCAGTATTTT. Translation gives CASRAEGTDTQYF.

V and J are TRBV9 and TRBJ2-3; 7 bases align to TRBD2. There are 17 residues in the CDR3. The germline V gene encodes CDR1 SGDLS and CDR2 YYNGEE. The V segment lost 4 bases and the J segment 3 bases; nucleotides outside the gene matches: 14. DNA of the CDR3: TGTGCCAGCAGCCATCAATCGGGCGGGAGTCGGACAGATACGCAGTATTTT. Translation gives CASSHQSGGSRTDTQYF.

Of note for this clone: A much more abundant neighbour one base away suggests this may be a read error. The CDR3 sequence is CSVSLTDTRYF. DNA of the CDR3: TGCAGTGTAAGCCTCACAGATACGCGGTATTTT. This chain uses TRBV20-1 with TRBJ2-3; D unresolved. Germline V CDR1 and CDR2: DFQATT, SNEGSKA (reference sequence). This CDR3 spans 11 amino acids.

Concerning this clone: The sample contains more than one DNA sequence encoding this CDR3. The chain uses TRBV19 and TRBJ2-1, with D perhaps TRBD1 (5 bases). V gave up 1 base and J gave up 4 bases, with 8 bases separating them. CDR1 is LNHDA, CDR2 SQIVND, per germline (reference sequence). The CDR3 has 14 residues. CDR3 DNA: TGTGCCAGTAGTATAGGCACAGGATACAATGAGCAGTTCTTC. Translation gives CASSIGTGYNEQFF. The whole variable domain, remainder taken from reference TRBV19 and TRBJ2-1, is DGGITQSPKYLFRKEGQNVTLSCEQNLNHDAMYWYRQDPGQGLRLIYYSQIVNDFQKGDIAEGYSVSREKKESFPLTVTSAQKNPTAFYLCASSIGTGYNEQFFGPGTRLTVL.

This clone was seen ten or more times. Other DNA sequences within the sample encode an identical CDR3. The J gene is TRBJ1-5, the V gene TRBV29-1; no definite D call. CDR3 length equals 12 residues. Germline lookup yields CDR1 SQVTM and CDR2 ANQGSEA. DNA of the CDR3: TGCTCGGCCCGCGCCAACAATCAGCCCCAGCATTTT. Residues: CSARANNQPQHF.

The genes are TRBV18 and TRBJ2-7; 9 positions agree with TRBD1. The V gene end was trimmed by 5 bases and the J gene end by 1 base; junction bases not matched to a gene: 6. Germline V gene sequence: CDR1 KGHSH, CDR2 LQKENI. The CDR3 sequence is 15 residues long. Here the CDR3 reads CASSGLGTGSYEQYF. The CDR3 DNA is TGTGCCAGCTCAGGCCTCGGGACAGGGTCCTACGAGCAGTACTTC.

V gene TRBV18 combines with J gene TRBJ2-5, with D perhaps TRBD2 (5 bases). Trimming took off 4 bases at V and 5 bases at J, with 11 bases between the two ends. This CDR3 has 13 amino acids. Germline CDR1 reads KGHSH; CDR2 reads LQKENI. The CDR3 here is CASSRLFSETQYF. The CDR3 nucleotides are TGTGCCAGCTCACGACTATTTTCCGAGACCCAGTACTTC.

The chain is built from TRBV5-6 and TRBJ2-5; 7 positions agree with TRBD2. This CDR3 contains 16 residues. Germline assignment: CDR1 SGHDT and CDR2 YYEEEE. The V and J ends lost 5 bases and 5 bases, in that order; junction bases with no gene match: 15. This CDR3 is CASSYTAWEGGETQYF. CDR3 coding DNA: TGTGCCAGCAGTTACACGGCGTGGGAGGGCGGGGAGACCCAGTACTTC. The variable domain in full, with the rest retrieved from reference TRBV5-6 and TRBJ2-5, is DAGVTQSPTHLIKTRGQQVTLRCSPKSGHDTVSWYQQALGQGPQFIFQYYEEEERQRGNFPDRFSGHQFPNYSSELNVNALLLGDSALYLCASSYTAWEGGETQYFGPGTRLLVL.

This clone has a single count. In nucleotides, the CDR3 is TGTGCCAGCAGCTTATCCCGGGTAGCGCAGCCCCAGCATTTT. Encoded protein: CASSLSRVAQPQHF. The chain links TRBV7-2 to TRBJ1-5; D not certain. Trimming pared 2 bases from V and 7 bases from J, leaving 12 bases between. The CDR3 runs to 14 residues. Germline values: CDR1 SGHTA, CDR2 FQGNSA.

As concerns this clone: Being one base from a much bigger clone, this may be a read error. The same CDR3 is also encoded by other DNA sequences in this sample. The V and J genes are TRBV4-1 and TRBJ1-2; 8 bases fit TRBD1. The germline gives CDR1 MGHRA, CDR2 YSYEKL. This CDR3 region has 12 residues. The CDR3 DNA reads as TGCGCCAGCAGTAGGACAGGGTATGGCTACACCTTT. It codes for CASSRTGYGYTF.